Reported below is one TCR beta chain. Its cognate antigen is unknown. The record originates from a study of vaccination and CD4 T cells after COVID-19. Oncomine TCR Beta short-read sequencing was applied to DNA from cultured CD4+ T cells. A single record per CDR3 protein comes from TCRdb applying MiXCR to the PCR reads. The sample holds 20,000 to 30,000 distinct CDR3 sequences; about 67% are singletons and the top ten take about 20%. Study-wide points: Among those convalescent, a median approximately 87% of reactive clones emerged solely post-vaccination.

As to treatment: roughly 10-day PBMC culture with coronavirus spike peptide pools or control peptides (ViraFEST assay). ViraFEST grew antigen-specific T cells using peptide pools, then sequenced TCRs. PBMCs, plated at around 2 million per well, were grown in the presence of approximately 10 IU/ml IL-2 and around 10 ug/ml peptide pools. Once cultured about 10 days, CD4+ T cells underwent isolation by negative selection. Germline V gene data show CDR1 as KGHDR and CDR2 as SFDVKD. V gave up 3 bases and J gave up 5 bases, with 12 bases separating them. The CDR3 sequence is 14 residues long. The sequence was obtained from a human donor who received a COVID-19 vaccine. The sample was CD4+ T cells from blood, cultured in vitro, taken after SARS-CoV-2 vaccination. V usage is TRBV24-1 and J usage is TRBJ2-5; D might be TRBD2 (6 bases). CDR3 region: CATSDRLGRETQYF. The CDR3, as DNA: TGTGCCACCAGTGATCGTTTAGGGAGGGAGACCCAGTACTTC.